This TCR beta chain was sequenced for a study of T-cell reconstitution after alpha-beta-depleted transplantation in children. This clonotype was counted a few times. It was with unique molecular identifiers that the TCRbeta library was prepared. A single record per CDR3 protein comes from TCRdb applying MiXCR to the PCR reads. The sample shows almost 400,000 distinct CDR3 sequences, about 20% of them seen only once. The source material was PBMCs from the stem cell graft donor, sampled from the stem cell graft. This TCR derives from a human donor who donated a stem cell graft to a child with acute myeloid leukemia.

The CDR3 sequence: CSVDPLGLYEQFF. In nucleotides, the CDR3 is TGCAGCGTTGATCCATTAGGGCTCTATGAGCAGTTCTTC. The rearrangement joins TRBV29-1 to TRBJ2-1, with D unresolved. The germline V gene has CDR1 SQVTM and CDR2 ANQGSEA. Between the trimmed V and J ends, which lost 3 bases and 8 bases, there was a span of 14 bases. This CDR3 spans 13 amino acids.